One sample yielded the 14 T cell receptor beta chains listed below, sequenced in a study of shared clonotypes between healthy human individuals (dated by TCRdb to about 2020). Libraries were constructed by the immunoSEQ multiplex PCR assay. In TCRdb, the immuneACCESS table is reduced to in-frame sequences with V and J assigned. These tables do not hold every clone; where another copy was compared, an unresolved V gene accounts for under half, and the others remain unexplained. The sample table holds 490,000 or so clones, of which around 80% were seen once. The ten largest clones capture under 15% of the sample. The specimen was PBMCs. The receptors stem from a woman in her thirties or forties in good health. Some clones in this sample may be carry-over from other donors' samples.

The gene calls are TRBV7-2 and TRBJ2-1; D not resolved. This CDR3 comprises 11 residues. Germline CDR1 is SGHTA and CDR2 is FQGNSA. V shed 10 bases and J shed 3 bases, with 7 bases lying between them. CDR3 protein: CATQVYNEQFF. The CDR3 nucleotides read TGTGCCACCCAGGTCTACAATGAGCAGTTCTTC.

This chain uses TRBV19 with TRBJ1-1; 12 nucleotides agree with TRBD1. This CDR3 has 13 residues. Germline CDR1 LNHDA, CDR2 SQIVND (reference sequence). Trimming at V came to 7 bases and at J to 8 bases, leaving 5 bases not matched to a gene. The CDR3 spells CASIRDRGLEAFF. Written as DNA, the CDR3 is TGTGCCAGTATCCGGGACAGGGGGCTCGAAGCTTTCTTT.

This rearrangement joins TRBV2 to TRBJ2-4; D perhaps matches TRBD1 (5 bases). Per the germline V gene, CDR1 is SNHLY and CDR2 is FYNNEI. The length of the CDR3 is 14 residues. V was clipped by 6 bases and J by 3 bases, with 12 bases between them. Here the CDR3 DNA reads TGTGCCAGCAGCAGGGTGTTGGGCAAAAACATTCAGTACTTC. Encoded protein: CASSRVLGKNIQYF.

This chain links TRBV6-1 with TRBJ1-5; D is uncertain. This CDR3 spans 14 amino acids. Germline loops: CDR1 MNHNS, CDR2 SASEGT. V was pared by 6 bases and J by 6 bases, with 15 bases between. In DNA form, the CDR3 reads TGTGCCAGCAGGAGTAACCTCATGGGTCAGCCCCAGCATTTT. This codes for CASRSNLMGQPQHF.

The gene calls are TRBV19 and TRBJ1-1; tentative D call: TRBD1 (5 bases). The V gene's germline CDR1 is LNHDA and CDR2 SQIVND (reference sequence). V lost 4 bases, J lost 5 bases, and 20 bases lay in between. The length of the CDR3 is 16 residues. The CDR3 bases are TGTGCCAGTAGTAGCTACCCCGGGACCCTGAGTACTGAAGCTTTCTTT. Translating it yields CASSSYPGTLSTEAFF.

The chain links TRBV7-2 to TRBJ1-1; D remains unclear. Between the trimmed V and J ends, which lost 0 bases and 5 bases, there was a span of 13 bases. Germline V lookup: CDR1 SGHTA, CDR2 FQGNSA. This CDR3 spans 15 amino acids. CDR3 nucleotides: TGTGCCAGCAGCTTAGCCTTGGTTGGGAGGACTGAAGCTTTCTTT. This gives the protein CASSLALVGRTEAFF.

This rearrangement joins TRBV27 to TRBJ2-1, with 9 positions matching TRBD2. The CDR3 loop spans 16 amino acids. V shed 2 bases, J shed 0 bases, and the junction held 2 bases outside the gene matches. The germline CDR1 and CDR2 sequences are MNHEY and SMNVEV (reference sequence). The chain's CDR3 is CASSLLAGRSYNEQFF. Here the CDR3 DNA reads TGTGCCAGCAGTTTACTAGCGGGACGCTCCTACAATGAGCAGTTCTTC.

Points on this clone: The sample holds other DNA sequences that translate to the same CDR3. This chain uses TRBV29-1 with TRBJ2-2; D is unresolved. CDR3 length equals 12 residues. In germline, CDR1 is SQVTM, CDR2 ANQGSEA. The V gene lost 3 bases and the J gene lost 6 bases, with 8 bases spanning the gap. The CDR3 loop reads CSVEPVAGELFF. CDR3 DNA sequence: TGCAGCGTTGAGCCCGTCGCCGGGGAGCTGTTTTTT.

This CDR3 is CASGDRENNQPQHF. In nucleotides, the CDR3 is TGTGCCAGCGGCGACAGGGAGAACAATCAGCCCCAGCATTTT. The chain couples TRBV2 to TRBJ1-5; 7 bases match TRBD1. The CDR3 consists of 14 residues. Germline lookup yields CDR1 SNHLY and CDR2 FYNNEI. V shed 8 bases, J shed 3 bases, and the junction held 7 bases outside the gene matches.

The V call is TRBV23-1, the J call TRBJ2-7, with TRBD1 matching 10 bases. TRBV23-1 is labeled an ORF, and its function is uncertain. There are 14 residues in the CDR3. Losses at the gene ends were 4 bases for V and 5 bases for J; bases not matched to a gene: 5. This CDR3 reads CASSPRTGGHEQYF. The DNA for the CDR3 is TGCGCCAGCAGTCCGCGGACAGGGGGACACGAGCAGTACTTC.

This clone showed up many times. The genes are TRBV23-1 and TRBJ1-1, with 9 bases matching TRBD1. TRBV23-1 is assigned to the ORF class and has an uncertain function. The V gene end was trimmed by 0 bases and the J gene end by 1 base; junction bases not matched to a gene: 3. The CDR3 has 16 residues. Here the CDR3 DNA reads TGCGCCAGCAGTCAATCGGGGACAGGGAAGAACACTGAAGCTTTCTTT. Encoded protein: CASSQSGTGKNTEAFF.

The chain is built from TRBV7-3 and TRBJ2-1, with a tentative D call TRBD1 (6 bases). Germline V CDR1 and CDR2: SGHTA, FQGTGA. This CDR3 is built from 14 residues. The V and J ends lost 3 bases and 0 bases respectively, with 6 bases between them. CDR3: CASSLDSSYNEQFF. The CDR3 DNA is TGTGCCAGCAGCTTGGACAGCTCCTACAATGAGCAGTTCTTC.

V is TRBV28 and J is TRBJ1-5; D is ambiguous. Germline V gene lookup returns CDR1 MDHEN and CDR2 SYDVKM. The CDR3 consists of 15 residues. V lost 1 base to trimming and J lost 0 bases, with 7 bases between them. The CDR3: CASSLSGLSNQPQHF. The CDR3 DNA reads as TGTGCCAGCAGTTTATCAGGTCTTAGCAATCAGCCCCAGCATTTT.

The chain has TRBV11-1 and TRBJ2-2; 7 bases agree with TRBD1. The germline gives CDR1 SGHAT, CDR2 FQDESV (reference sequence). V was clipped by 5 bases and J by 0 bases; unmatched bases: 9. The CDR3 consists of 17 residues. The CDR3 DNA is TGTGCCAGCAGCCGCGGACAGGTCCTTTCGAACACCGGGGAGCTGTTTTTT. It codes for CASSRGQVLSNTGELFF.